This T cell receptor (beta chain) emerged from a study of graft-versus-host responses after intestinal transplantation. Study-level background: Those transplanted obtained multivisceral, liver-intestinal, or isolated intestinal grafts. Study-wide points: Maximum circulating GvH clone levels tracked with early post-transplant HvG decreases. In recipient marrow, GvH clones were found, and some appeared first in ileum or blood.

TCRdb keeps only in-frame clones here, not all; method: immunoSEQ multiplex PCR. This sample has 95,000 to 150,000 clones, with approximately 96% found just once. Germline-derived CDR1 and CDR2 are SEHNR and FQNEAQ (reference sequence). The J segment lost 3 bases and the V segment lost 4 bases, leaving 11 bases of the junction unmatched. The CDR3 sequence is 17 residues long. A note on this clone: Its antigen is not known.

The chain employs TRBV7-9 and TRBJ2-3, with 9 bases fitting TRBD2. The source was unstimulated CD8+ T cells sorted from spleen or lymph node cells, collected before intestinal transplant. The source of this sequence is a human donor who received an intestinal transplant. CDR3 nucleotide sequence: TGTGCCAGCAGCTCCTTTCGACTAGCGGACTATACAGATACGCAGTATTTT. It specifies CASSSFRLADYTDTQYF.